Listed here are 21 T cell receptor beta chains from one sample, sequenced in a study of T-cell reconstitution after alpha-beta-depleted transplantation in children. Researchers prepared the TCRbeta library using unique molecular identifiers, the study reports. TCRdb called the PCR reads again in MiXCR, with one record for every CDR3 protein. Among about 640,000 distinct CDR3 sequences, around 16% were seen once, and the ten largest hold approximately 1%. The sample consisted of PBMCs from the stem cell graft donor, taken from the stem cell graft. Every receptor here comes from a human donor who donated a stem cell graft to a child with acute myeloid leukemia.

This clonotype appeared many times. This chain uses TRBV20-1 with TRBJ1-1; 8 bases map to TRBD1. There are 12 residues in the CDR3. From germline, CDR1 is DFQATT and CDR2 SNEGSKA (reference sequence). Trimming cost V 5 bases and J 5 bases; bases outside gene matches: 4. The CDR3 loop reads CSAQGARTEAFF. The DNA of the CDR3 is TGCAGTGCTCAGGGGGCGAGGACTGAAGCTTTCTTT.

The table lists this clonotype with a few counts. V and J are TRBV12-3 or TRBV12-4 and TRBJ2-7; 12 positions agree with TRBD1. Trimming took 4 bases from V and 5 from J; bases not matched to a gene: 3. This CDR3 is built from 14 residues. The CDR3 spells CASSSRDRGHEQYF. CDR3 nucleotides: TGTGCCAGCAGTTCCCGGGACAGGGGGCACGAGCAGTACTTC.

This clonotype was counted between two and nine times. This chain connects TRBV12-3 or TRBV12-4 to TRBJ2-1; D is unresolved. The germline V and J ends were trimmed by 8 bases and 6 bases, with 17 bases remaining between them. The CDR3 has 14 residues. The CDR3 region is CASYHLPGRNEQFF. The CDR3 DNA reads TGTGCCAGCTACCACCTCCCGGGTCGCAATGAGCAGTTCTTC.

The V gene is TRBV3-1, the J gene TRBJ2-7; weak D call: TRBD2 (6 bases). CDR1 LGHDT and CDR2 YNNKEL come from the germline V gene (reference sequence). CDR3 size: 17 residues. The V end lost 4 bases, the J end lost 2 bases, and 21 bases lay between the germline ends. CDR3 amino acids: CASSPGVGCLETYEQYV. The CDR3 DNA follows: TGTGCCAGCAGCCCGGGGGTCGGGTGCTTGGAAACCTACGAGCAGTACGTC.

This clonotype was counted at least ten times. The chain employs TRBV6-5 and TRBJ1-5; no clear D gene. The CDR3 runs 16 residues. From germline, CDR1 is MNHEY and CDR2 SVGAGI. Trimming removed 0 bases at V and 0 bases at J, with 9 bases between. The CDR3 nucleotides read TGTGCCAGCAGTTACTCGGCAGCCTATAGCAATCAGCCCCAGCATTTT. This translates into CASSYSAAYSNQPQHF.

This clonotype was recorded at least ten times. The chain couples TRBV7-2 to TRBJ2-2; unclear D gene. Germline V gene sequence: CDR1 SGHTA, CDR2 FQGNSA. This CDR3 has 13 residues. Trimming cost V 2 bases and J 5 bases, with 6 bases left between them. As DNA, the CDR3 is TGTGCCAGCAGCTTAAGCGTAACCGGGGAGCTGTTTTTT. It codes for CASSLSVTGELFF.

This clonotype has only a few counts. The chain recombines TRBV5-1 with TRBJ1-1, with TRBD1 identical over 7 bases. Germline V gene sequence: CDR1 SGHRS, CDR2 YFSETQ. The CDR3 consists of 13 residues. Trimming removed 5 bases from V and 3 bases from J; junction bases left unmatched: 4. The CDR3 sequence is CASRHQGDTEAFF. CDR3 nucleotides: TGCGCCAGCAGGCACCAGGGGGACACTGAAGCTTTCTTT.

This clonotype came up many times. The chain uses TRBV20-1 and TRBJ2-5; possibly TRBD1 or TRBD2 for D (5 bases each). Trimming pared 7 bases from V and 1 base from J, leaving 22 bases between. CDR1 is DFQATT and CDR2 is SNEGSKA in the germline V gene (reference sequence). The CDR3 loop spans 16 amino acids. Here the CDR3 reads CSVIPWRGELQETQYF. The CDR3 region has the DNA TGCAGTGTTATACCCTGGAGAGGGGAACTCCAAGAGACCCAGTACTTC.

This clonotype was counted at least ten times. The chain joins TRBV12-3 or TRBV12-4 to TRBJ1-1; the match to TRBD1 covers 9 bases. This CDR3 is 14 amino acids long. V shed 7 bases, J shed 6 bases, and the junction held 9 bases outside the gene matches. The chain's CDR3 is CASIGADRGAEAFF. Here the CDR3 DNA reads TGTGCCAGCATCGGAGCGGACAGGGGCGCTGAAGCTTTCTTT.

The table lists this clonotype with a count of one. The CDR3 is CASSSAHRSNEKLFF. The DNA for the CDR3 is TGTGCCAGCAGTTCTGCCCATCGGTCAAATGAAAAACTGTTTTTT. The gene calls are TRBV6-5 and TRBJ1-4; D remains unclear. The CDR3 is made up of 15 amino acids. Germline assignment: CDR1 MNHEY and CDR2 SVGAGI. Deletions cut 4 bases from V and 5 bases from J, with 14 bases between.

In this sample, this clonotype turned up many times. The chain has TRBV20-1 and TRBJ2-1; the D gene could be TRBD1 or TRBD2 (6 bases each). The CDR3 length is 15 residues. The ends were cut back, 3 bases at V and 5 bases at J, with 17 bases in the middle. CDR1 and CDR2 (germline): DFQATT, SNEGSKA (reference sequence). Written as DNA, the CDR3 is TGCAGTGCTAGGGGGCCACTAGGGGGGCACAATGAGCAGTTCTTC. Protein: CSARGPLGGHNEQFF.

Many counts were recorded for this clonotype. This chain uses TRBV20-1 with TRBJ2-1; D perhaps matches TRBD2 (6 bases). The germline V and J ends were trimmed by 6 bases and 8 bases, with 11 bases remaining between them. This CDR3 spans 11 amino acids. Per germline, CDR1 DFQATT and CDR2 SNEGSKA (reference sequence). The CDR3 nucleotides are TGCAGTGCGGGACTGGGCTATGAGCAGTTCTTC. Its translation is CSAGLGYEQFF.

At least ten counts were recorded for this clonotype. The chain has TRBV12-3 or TRBV12-4 and TRBJ1-5; D is unresolved. Deletions cut 6 bases from V and 6 bases from J, with 12 bases between. The CDR3 runs 13 residues. This CDR3 is CASSLAGSQPQHF. The CDR3 DNA is TGTGCCAGCAGCCTCGCGGGGTCTCAGCCCCAGCATTTT.

This clonotype has a handful of counts. This chain uses TRBV20-1 with TRBJ1-5; a weak D match, TRBD1 (6 bases). The CDR3 is made up of 16 amino acids. V gave up 0 bases and J gave up 7 bases, with 19 bases separating them. Germline V lookup: CDR1 DFQATT, CDR2 SNEGSKA (reference sequence). CDR3 nucleotides: TGCAGTGCTAGAGATCTTTTAGGACGGGACAACCAGCCCCAGCATTTT. It yields the protein CSARDLLGRDNQPQHF.

The table lists this clonotype with a count of one. J is TRBJ2-7 and V is TRBV5-6, with D possibly matching TRBD1 (5 bases). The CDR3 spans 14 residues. The germline V gene encodes CDR1 SGHDT and CDR2 YYEEEE. Trimming took 0 bases from V and 5 from J, leaving 12 bases between them. CDR3 nucleotides: TGTGCCAGCAGCTTGGAGCAGGGTCCCCACGAGCAGTACTTC. The encoded protein is CASSLEQGPHEQYF.

This clonotype was recorded at least ten times. The genes are TRBV29-1 and TRBJ1-1, with D unresolved. The CDR3 has 13 amino acids. Trimming took 6 bases from V and 0 from J, leaving 11 bases between them. The germline CDR1 and CDR2 sequences are SQVTM and ANQGSEA. The CDR3 is CSVSGRMNTEAFF. In DNA form, the CDR3 reads TGCAGCGTATCGGGCAGGATGAACACTGAAGCTTTCTTT.

This clonotype was seen only a few times. V usage is TRBV9 and J usage is TRBJ2-3; D perhaps matches TRBD1 (6 bases). Germline assignment: CDR1 SGDLS and CDR2 YYNGEE. The V end was cut by 0 bases, the J end by 1 base, with 15 bases between. This CDR3 contains 17 residues. This CDR3 reads CASSVGVQTGGTDTQYF. CDR3 sequence (DNA): TGTGCCAGCAGCGTAGGTGTTCAGACAGGCGGCACAGATACGCAGTATTTT.

This clonotype came up many times. This chain uses TRBV6-1 with TRBJ2-1; no definite D call. This CDR3 comprises 15 residues. Trimming removed 5 bases at V and 0 bases at J, with 11 bases between. Per germline, CDR1 MNHNS and CDR2 SASEGT. The CDR3 loop reads CASSRTKSSYNEQFF. The CDR3 nucleotides are TGTGCCAGCAGTCGAACAAAGAGCTCCTACAATGAGCAGTTCTTC.

This clonotype was seen a handful of times. V gene TRBV7-2 combines with J gene TRBJ2-1; TRBD2 aligns across 12 bases. CDR3 length: 15 residues. The V and J ends lost 4 bases and 6 bases, in that order; junction bases with no gene match: 4. From germline, CDR1 is SGHTA and CDR2 FQGNSA. This CDR3 reads CASSSGLAGTNEQFF. CDR3 bases: TGTGCCAGCAGCTCAGGACTAGCGGGGACCAATGAGCAGTTCTTC. The full variable domain, in which reference TRBV7-2 and TRBJ2-1 provide the parts outside the CDR3, is GAGVSQSPSNKVTEKGKDVELRCDPISGHTALYWYRQSLGQGLEFLIYFQGNSAPDKSGLPSDRFSAERTGGSVSTLTIQRTQQEDSAVYLCASSSGLAGTNEQFFGPGTRLTVL.

V and J are TRBV20-1 and TRBJ2-3; TRBD1 agrees at 8 bases. The J segment lost 14 bases and the V segment lost 3 bases, leaving 13 bases of the junction unmatched. The CDR3 has 13 residues. Germline CDR1 reads DFQATT; CDR2 reads SNEGSKA (reference sequence). The CDR3 DNA is TGCAGTGCTAGGAGATTTTCGACAGGGGATATGTATTTT. It yields the protein CSARRFSTGDMYF.

In this sample, this clonotype turned up many times. This rearrangement joins TRBV6-4 to TRBJ1-1; the D is unclear. Trimming took 10 bases from V and 0 from J, leaving 6 bases between them. The germline V gene has CDR1 MRHNA and CDR2 SNTAGT. The CDR3 is 11 amino acids. CDR3 nucleotide sequence: TGTGCCACCCGAATGAACACTGAAGCTTTCTTT. It yields the protein CATRMNTEAFF.